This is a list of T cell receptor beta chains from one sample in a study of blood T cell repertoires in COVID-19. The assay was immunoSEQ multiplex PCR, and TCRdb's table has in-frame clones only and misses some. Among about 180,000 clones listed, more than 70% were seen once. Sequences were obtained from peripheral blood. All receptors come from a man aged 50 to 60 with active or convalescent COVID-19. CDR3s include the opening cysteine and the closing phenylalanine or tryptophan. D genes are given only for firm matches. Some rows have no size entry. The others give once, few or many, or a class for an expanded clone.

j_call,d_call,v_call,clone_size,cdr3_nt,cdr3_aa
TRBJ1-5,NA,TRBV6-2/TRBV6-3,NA,TGTGCCAGCAGTTACGAGGCGAATCAGCCCCAGCATTTT,CASSYEANQPQHF
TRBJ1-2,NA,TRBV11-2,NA,TGTGCCAGCAGCTTAGATCGGAGGAGCCCGTGGGGCTACACCTTC,CASSLDRRSPWGYTF
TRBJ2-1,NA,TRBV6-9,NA,TGTGCCAGGGGGGGGCTTGAGCAGTTCTTC,CARGGLEQFF
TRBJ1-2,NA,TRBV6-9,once,TGTGCCAGCAGGCATGCCAGGGAACCTCCTTCGTATGGCTACACCTTC,CASRHAREPPSYGYTF
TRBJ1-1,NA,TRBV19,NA,TGTGCCAGTAGGGAGCACACTGAAGCTTTCTTT,CASREHTEAFF
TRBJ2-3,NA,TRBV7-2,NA,TGTGCCAGCAGCTTATACGGAGATACGCAGTATTTT,CASSLYGDTQYF
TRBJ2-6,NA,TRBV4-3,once,TGCGCCAGCAGCCAAGTTCATCGGGGGTTCTCTGGGGCCAACGTCCTGACTTTC,CASSQVHRGFSGANVLTF
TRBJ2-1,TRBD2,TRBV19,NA,TGTGCCAGTAGTATTAATTGGTTTTCGACTAGCGGTAACAATGAGCAGTTCTTC,CASSINWFSTSGNNEQFF
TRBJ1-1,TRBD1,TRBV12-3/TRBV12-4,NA,TGTGCCAGCCAACAGGGGGAGGTAACTGAAGCTTTCTTT,CASQQGEVTEAFF
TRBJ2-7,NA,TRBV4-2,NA,TGTGCCAGCAGCCAAGGGGAGAGTGGCCACGGGTACGAGCAGTACTTC,CASSQGESGHGYEQYF
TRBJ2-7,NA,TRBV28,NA,TGTGCCAGCAGTTTGTCCGCCTACGAGCAGTACTTC,CASSLSAYEQYF
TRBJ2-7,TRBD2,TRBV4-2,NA,TGTGCCAGCAGCCAAGCGACTAGCGCACTCTACGAGCAGTACTTC,CASSQATSALYEQYF
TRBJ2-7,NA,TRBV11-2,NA,TGTGCCAGCAGTTCCTCGGTCTACGAGCAGTACTTC,CASSSSVYEQYF
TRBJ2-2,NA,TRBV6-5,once,TGTGCCAGCAGTCCTTGGCAGAACACCGGGGAGCTGTTTTTT,CASSPWQNTGELFF
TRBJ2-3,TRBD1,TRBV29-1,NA,TGCAGCTCTACCGGGACAGGGAACACAGATACGCAGTATTTT,CSSTGTGNTDTQYF